The 15 T cell receptor beta chains reported below all come from one sample, sequenced in a study of identical twins' blood T cells. TCRdb analysed the 5' RACE reads with MiXCR anew, one entry per CDR3 protein. The sample has about 370,000 distinct CDR3 sequences, approximately 30% seen once; the top ten hold 6.1%. The sequencing sample was made of PBMCs. All receptors come from a woman aged 18-49 years in good health.

In this sample, this clonotype turned up a few times. The rearrangement links TRBV10-3 to TRBJ1-2; TRBD1 matches at 8 bases. The length of the CDR3 is 14 residues. Losses at the gene ends were 3 bases for V and 4 bases for J; bases not matched to a gene: 4. Germline assignment: CDR1 ENHRY and CDR2 SYGVKD. The CDR3 region is CAISEVGQGYGYTF. DNA of the CDR3: TGTGCCATCAGTGAAGTTGGACAGGGCTATGGCTACACCTTC.

A remark on this clonotype: The junction departs from germline at one end; a sequencing error may be responsible. This rearrangement joins TRBV7-8 to TRBJ1-2; tentative D call: TRBD1 (5 bases). CDR1 and CDR2 (germline): SGHVS, FQNEAQ. This CDR3 is 13 amino acids long. CDR3 loop: CAGSFAGIGGYTF. The CDR3 nucleotides are TGTGCCGGCAGCTTCGCAGGGATTGGGGGCTACACCTTC.

About this clonotype: This may arise from a read error, as a much more abundant clone is one base away. In nucleotides, the CDR3 is TGCGCCAGCAGCCCCCAGGGGGAAAAACTGTTGTTT. This gives the protein CASSPQGEKLLF. The chain employs TRBV5-1 and TRBJ1-4; 7 bases fit TRBD1. This CDR3 contains 12 residues. CDR1 is SGHRS, CDR2 YFSETQ, per germline. The whole variable domain, filled in from reference TRBV5-1 and TRBJ1-4, reads KAGVTQTPRYLIKTRGQQVTLSCSPISGHRSVSWYQQTPGQGLQFLFEYFSETQRNKGNFPGRFSGRQFSNSRSEMNVSTLELGDSALYLCASSPQGEKLLFGSGTQLSVL.

The chain is built from TRBV20-1 and TRBJ1-4; the match to TRBD1 covers 7 bases. Germline V CDR1 and CDR2: DFQATT, SNEGSKA (reference sequence). CDR3 size: 13 residues. J lost 7 bases, V lost 3 bases, and 5 bases had no gene match. CDR3 bases: TGCAGTGCTAGCTCAGGGGGGGGTGAAAAACTGTTTTTT. Translation gives CSASSGGGEKLFF.

The chain couples TRBV12-3 or TRBV12-4 to TRBJ1-5, with 8 bases matching TRBD1. The CDR3 contains 14 residues. The V gene end was trimmed by 7 bases and the J gene end by 6 bases; junction bases not matched to a gene: 8. The CDR3 protein is CASTHGQGVQPQHF. The CDR3 DNA reads as TGTGCCAGCACCCACGGACAGGGTGTTCAGCCCCAGCATTTT.

This clonotype was detected many times. The CDR3 nucleotides are TGTGCCAGCTCACGACAGGGAAAGGATCAGCCCCAGCATTTT. The encoded protein is CASSRQGKDQPQHF. The rearrangement uses TRBV18 and TRBJ1-5, with 7 positions matching TRBD1. CDR3 length: 14 residues. Per germline, CDR1 KGHSH and CDR2 LQKENI. V lost 4 bases to trimming and J lost 5 bases; unmatched junction nucleotides: 5.

This sequence joins TRBV4-2 and TRBJ2-1; no clear D. Germline V CDR1 and CDR2: LGHNA, YNFKEQ. The CDR3 extends over 14 amino acids. V lost 0 bases and J lost 4, with 7 bases in between. CDR3 amino acids: CASSQEPEYNEQFF. The CDR3 DNA sequence: TGTGCCAGCAGCCAAGAACCGGAATACAATGAGCAGTTCTTC.

This clonotype was detected a few times. The rearrangement joins TRBV21-1 to TRBJ1-5. TRBV21-1 is a recognized pseudogene. The CDR3 totals 14 residues. The CDR3 spells CASSKERLNQPQHF. CDR3 in DNA: TGTGCCAGCAGCAAAGAAAGATTGAATCAGCCCCAGCATTTT.

About this clonotype: An end of the junction does not agree with germline; a read error may underlie this. The chain has TRBV29-1 and TRBJ2-5; no clear D gene. CDR3 length: 12 residues. CDR1 and CDR2 from the germline V gene are SQVTM and ANQGSEA. As DNA, the CDR3 is TGCTGCGTTGATTGGCTCAGCGAGACCCAGTACTTC. Amino acids: CCVDWLSETQYF.

A word on this clonotype: This may arise from a read error, as a much more abundant clone is one base away. The chain links TRBV2 to TRBJ2-1; tentatively, D is TRBD1 or TRBD2 (5 bases each). CDR3 length equals 12 residues. Trimming left V 8 bases short and J 4 bases short, with 9 bases between. The germline V gene encodes CDR1 SNHLY and CDR2 FYNNEI. In DNA, the CDR3 is TGTGCCAGCGGGGGACGATACAATGAGCAGTTCTTC. Translation: CASGGRYNEQFF. Supplemented by reference TRBV2 and TRBJ2-1, the full variable domain reads EPEVTQTPSHQVTQMGQEVILRCVPISNHLYFYWYRQILGQKVEFLVSFYNNEISEKSEIFDDQFSVERPDGSNFTLKIRSTKLEDSAMYFCASGGRYNEQFFGPGTRLTVL.

The V call is TRBV7-9, the J call TRBJ2-1; D call uncertain. The CDR3 has 14 amino acids. V lost 5 bases and J 9 bases, leaving 17 bases between the germline ends. The germline V gene encodes CDR1 SEHNR and CDR2 FQNEAQ (reference sequence). This CDR3 is CASSPFDRPGEQFF. Here the CDR3 DNA reads TGTGCCAGCAGCCCCTTTGACCGGCCGGGTGAGCAGTTCTTC.

This clonotype was detected many times. In DNA, the CDR3 is TGCAGTGCTAGCGGCAGATGGGACACTGAAGCTTTCTTT. It translates to CSASGRWDTEAFF. This chain uses TRBV20-1 with TRBJ1-1; D remains ambiguous. Trimming removed 3 bases from V and 3 bases from J, with 11 bases in between. Germline V gene lookup returns CDR1 DFQATT and CDR2 SNEGSKA (reference sequence). CDR3 length: 13 residues.

This clonotype was seen a few times. The chain has TRBV9 and TRBJ2-5; D gene uncertain. V was pared by 0 bases and J by 5 bases, with 2 bases between. Per germline, CDR1 SGDLS and CDR2 YYNGEE. The CDR3 has 11 amino acids. Here the CDR3 DNA reads TGTGCCAGCAGCGTAGCGGAGACCCAGTACTTC. Protein: CASSVAETQYF.

This clonotype was recorded at least ten times. CDR3 residues: CASSFSGEGGNEQFF. DNA of the CDR3: TGTGCCAGCAGTTTTTCGGGCGAAGGGGGCAATGAGCAGTTCTTC. The rearrangement links TRBV12-3 or TRBV12-4 to TRBJ2-1; perhaps TRBD1 as D (6 bases). CDR3 size: 15 residues. Trimming took off 3 bases at V and 6 bases at J, with 15 bases between the two ends.

The rearrangement links TRBV5-1 to TRBJ2-1, with TRBD2 as a possible D gene (5 bases). The CDR3 is 14 residues long. Germline CDR1 and CDR2: SGHRS and YFSETQ. Trimming removed 0 bases at V and 5 bases at J, with 9 bases between. In nucleotides, the CDR3 is TGCGCCAGCAGCTTGGTACGGGGAGACAATGAGCAGTTCTTC. Amino acids: CASSLVRGDNEQFF.